The clone carrying this TCR beta chain was seen repeatedly, ten times or more. Its cognate antigen is unknown. This sample is drawn from a study of spatial heterogeneity in lung cancer. In the study overall: The 60 to 80 donors had untreated early-stage non-small cell lung cancer. PBMC samples from follow-up, where available, were sequenced a median of around two years after resection.

The sample's time point: blood at routine non-recurrence follow-up after resection. Tumor, nontumor lung or frozen PBMC supplied whole RNA, sequenced without sorting. TCRdb fed the 5' RACE reads into MiXCR, producing one record per CDR3 protein. The profile shows about 36,000 distinct CDR3 sequences, roughly 7.8% of them singletons. Study-level findings and limits: More often at tumor resection than at routine follow-up, ubiquitous expanded tumor TCRs were detected in the blood.

This CDR3 has 19 amino acids. J was trimmed by 0 bases and V by 1 base; bases with no gene match: 10. Germline V gene lookup returns CDR1 SGHTA and CDR2 FQGTGA. The source material was PBMCs, sampled at follow-up. This sequence originates from a male donor with early-stage non-small cell lung cancer. The genes are TRBV7-3 and TRBJ2-3, with TRBD2 matching 10 bases. The CDR3 nucleotides read TGTGCCAGCAGCTTAAAGCTTTCTAGCGGGGGTACGAGCACAGATACGCAGTATTTT. Translated: CASSLKLSSGGTSTDTQYF. Filled out from reference TRBV7-3 and TRBJ2-3, the complete variable domain reads GAGVSQTPSNKVTEKGKYVELRCDPISGHTALYWYRQSLGQGPEFLIYFQGTGAADDSGLPNDRFFAVRPEGSVSTLKIQRTERGDSAVYLCASSLKLSSGGTSTDTQYFGPGTRLTVL.